This T cell receptor (beta chain) was recovered during a study of beta chain features in type 1 diabetes. CDR3 size: 15 residues. With V trimmed by 0 bases and J by 14 bases, 10 bases remained unmatched. Looked up from germline, CDR1 is SGHTA and CDR2 is FQGNSA. The sequenced template was cDNA made from the entire isolated RNA. Using immunoSEQ multiplex PCR, the repertoire was profiled, and TCRdb retains in-frame clones only, with some absent. The table has 150,000 or so clones, 11% seen once. CD4+ naive, central memory, regulatory and stem cell-like memory subsets were isolated by sorting on CD45RO/CCR7/CD25/CD127/CD95/CD27. This clone occurred a few times.

The source is a man aged 18 to 30 in good health. Sequencing was carried out using central memory CD4+ T cells from blood. The V and J genes are TRBV7-2 and TRBJ2-3; 11 bases fit TRBD2. This CDR3 reads CASSLAVAGGRRAYF. The CDR3 DNA reads TGTGCCAGCAGCTTAGCTGTAGCGGGGGGGCGGCGGGCGTATTTT.